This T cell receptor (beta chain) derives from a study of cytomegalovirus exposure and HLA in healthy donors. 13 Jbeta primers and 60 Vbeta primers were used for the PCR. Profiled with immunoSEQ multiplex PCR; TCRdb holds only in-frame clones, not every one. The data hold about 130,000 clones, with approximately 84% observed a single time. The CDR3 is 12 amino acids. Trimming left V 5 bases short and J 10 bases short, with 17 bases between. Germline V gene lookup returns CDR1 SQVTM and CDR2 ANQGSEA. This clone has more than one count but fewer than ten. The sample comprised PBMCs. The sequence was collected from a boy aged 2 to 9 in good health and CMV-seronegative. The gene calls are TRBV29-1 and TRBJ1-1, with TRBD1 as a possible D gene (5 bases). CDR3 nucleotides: TGCAGCGTTTCCACGGGGGAGGTTGTAGCTTTCTTT. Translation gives CSVSTGEVVAFF.